The present TCR beta chain was sequenced within a study of T cell repertoires in breast cancer. During the second nested PCR, blocking oligonucleotides suppressed genes that were not paired. TCRdb re-analysed the emulsion pairing reads in MiXCR, keeping a single row per CDR3 protein. Altogether roughly 40,000 distinct CDR3 sequences are present, less than 55% being singletons, with the ten largest covering less than 70%. In regard to this clonotype: Its matching antigen is unknown.

V trimming: 0 bases; J trimming: 0 bases; junction bases outside the gene matches: 6. The germline V gene encodes CDR1 DFQATT and CDR2 SNEGSKA (reference sequence). CDR3 length: 17 residues. The study's findings and limits: Different nucleotide sequences encoded the shared TCRs, suggesting antigen-driven expansion. Possibly tumor-specific: some 18 TCR pairs in seven or more tumors, rare in control blood. Tumor-involved sentinel nodes shared about 8.2% of TCRs with matched tumors, tumor-free nodes 1.5% to 2.5%. TRBV7 predominated among shared TCRs, possibly a bias from eight TRBV7 primers.

Paired alpha-beta TCRs of CD8+ T cells were analyzed by expanded emulsion RT-PCR. Sample: CD8+ T cells. J is TRBJ2-1 and V is TRBV20-1; TRBD2 aligns across 9 bases. This clonotype originated in a pool of human donors with breast cancer or a healthy control (not recorded which). The CDR3 DNA sequence: TGCAGTGCTAGAGATCAAGCTAGCGGGGCCTCCTACAATGAGCAGTTCTTC. Amino acids: CSARDQASGASYNEQFF.